The clone carrying this T cell receptor (beta chain) was detected only a few times. Its antigen is unknown. The sample comes from a study of response to subunit inactivated influenza vaccine. Via MiXCR, TCRdb re-called the RT-PCR reads, giving one row per CDR3 protein. The top ten hold about 8% of the sample, which has 200,000 to 300,000 distinct CDR3 sequences, 10% to 15% seen once. This CDR3 has 14 amino acids. Trimming shortened V by 4 bases and J by 0 bases, and 9 bases separated the two germline ends. The germline V gene has CDR1 MDHEN and CDR2 SYDVKM. General study findings and limits: Seasonal influenza vaccination, on each occasion, was suggested by the authors to recruit few new T cells.

The TCR comes from a man aged 50 or older who received an inactivated influenza vaccine. The chain employs TRBV28 and TRBJ1-1; D unclear. Sequencing was performed on non-naive T cells sorted from PBMCs, taken less than 15 days before vaccination. CDR3 region: CASSSPVMNTEAFF. The DNA of the CDR3 is TGTGCCAGCAGTTCCCCCGTAATGAACACTGAAGCTTTCTTT.